This T cell receptor (beta chain) was documented in a study of T cell responses to AZD1222 COVID-19 vaccine. Overall study: Second doses were pooled across both intervals (about 4 or about 12 weeks). Study outcomes and limitations: Clonal diversity may have been underestimated, and the donors were mostly white British, with more females than males. Spike-specific TCR repertoires showed rising breadth and depth after two AZD1222 doses.

This CDR3 contains 14 residues. CDR1 is SGHKS, CDR2 YYEKEE, per germline (reference sequence). V was trimmed by 4 bases and J by 1 base, leaving 8 bases between them. As to this clone: Its antigen remains unidentified.

This table comes from immunoSEQ multiplex PCR, and its TCRdb copy is limited to in-frame clones, with some not included. The sample lists 150,000 or so clones, approximately 94% occurring once. The receptor was derived from an adult in good health. This specimen was peripheral blood, taken on day 0 of AZD1222 vaccination. The chain links TRBV5-5 to TRBJ1-4, with D tentatively TRBD1 (5 bases). CDR3 protein: CASSGGVTNEKLFF. The CDR3 coding sequence is TGTGCCAGCAGCGGAGGGGTAACTAATGAAAAACTGTTTTTT.